A single sample is the source of the 2 T cell receptor beta chains below, sequenced in a study of blood T cell repertoires in COVID-19. The method was immunoSEQ multiplex PCR; TCRdb's version includes in-frame clones alone and lacks a portion of them. There are roughly 54,000 clones in the sample; around 93% occur only once, and under 7.5% lies in the top ten. Sequencing used peripheral blood. These receptors all stem from a woman aged 55-69 years with active or convalescent COVID-19.

The chain carries TRBV28 and TRBJ1-2; 9 positions match TRBD1. Germline assignment: CDR1 MDHEN and CDR2 SYDVKM. CDR3 length: 14 amino acids. J was trimmed by 6 bases and V by 3 bases; bases with no gene match: 5. As DNA, the CDR3 is TGTGCCAGCAGTTTGGGGACAGGGCCCGATGGCTACACCTTC. The encoded protein is CASSLGTGPDGYTF.

This clone has only one observation. V and J are TRBV28 and TRBJ1-1; the match to TRBD1 covers 7 bases. Per germline, CDR1 MDHEN and CDR2 SYDVKM. With 6 bases clipped from V and 3 bases from J, the junction kept 13 bases outside the gene matches. The CDR3 totals 16 residues. CDR3 in DNA: TGTGCCAGCAGCATACAGGGGAGTAGTAGTGACACTGAAGCTTTCTTT. This gives the protein CASSIQGSSSDTEAFF.